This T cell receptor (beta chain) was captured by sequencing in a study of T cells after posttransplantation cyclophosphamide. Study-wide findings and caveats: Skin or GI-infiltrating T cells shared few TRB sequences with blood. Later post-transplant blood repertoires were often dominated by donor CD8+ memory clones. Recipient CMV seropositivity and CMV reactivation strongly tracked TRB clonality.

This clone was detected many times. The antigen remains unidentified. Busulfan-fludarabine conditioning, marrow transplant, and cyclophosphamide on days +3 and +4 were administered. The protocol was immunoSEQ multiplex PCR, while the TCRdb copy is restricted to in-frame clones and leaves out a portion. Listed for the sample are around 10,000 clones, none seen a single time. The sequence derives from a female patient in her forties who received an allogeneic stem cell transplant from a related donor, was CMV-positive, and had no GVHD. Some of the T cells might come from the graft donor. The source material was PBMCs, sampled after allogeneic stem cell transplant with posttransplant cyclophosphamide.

As DNA, the CDR3 is TGTGCCAGCAGTGATCTCGACAGCATGAACACTGAAGCTTTCTTT. Amino acid sequence: CASSDLDSMNTEAFF. The rearrangement uses TRBV6-1 and TRBJ1-1; perhaps TRBD1 as D (5 bases). The V gene's germline CDR1 is MNHNS and CDR2 SASEGT. The CDR3 sequence is 15 residues long. Between the trimmed V and J ends, which lost 3 bases and 0 bases, there was a span of 11 bases.